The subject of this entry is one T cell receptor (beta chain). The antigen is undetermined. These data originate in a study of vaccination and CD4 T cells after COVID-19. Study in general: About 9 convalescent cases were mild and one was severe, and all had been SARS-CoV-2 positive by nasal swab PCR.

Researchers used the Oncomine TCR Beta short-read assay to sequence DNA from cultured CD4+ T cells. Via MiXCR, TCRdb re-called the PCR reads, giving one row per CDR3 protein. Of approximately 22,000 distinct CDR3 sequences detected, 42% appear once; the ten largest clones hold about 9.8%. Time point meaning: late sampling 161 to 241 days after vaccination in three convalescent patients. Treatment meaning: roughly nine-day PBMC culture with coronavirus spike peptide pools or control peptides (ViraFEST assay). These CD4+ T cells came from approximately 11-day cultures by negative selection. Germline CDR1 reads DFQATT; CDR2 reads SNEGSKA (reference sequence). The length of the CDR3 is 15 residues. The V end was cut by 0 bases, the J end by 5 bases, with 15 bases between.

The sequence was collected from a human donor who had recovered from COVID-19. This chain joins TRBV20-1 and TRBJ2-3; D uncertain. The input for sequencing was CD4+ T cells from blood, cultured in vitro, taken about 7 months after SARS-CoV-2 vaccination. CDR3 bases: TGCAGTGCTAGAGATCCTCTCCAACCCCAAGATACGCAGTATTTT. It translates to CSARDPLQPQDTQYF.